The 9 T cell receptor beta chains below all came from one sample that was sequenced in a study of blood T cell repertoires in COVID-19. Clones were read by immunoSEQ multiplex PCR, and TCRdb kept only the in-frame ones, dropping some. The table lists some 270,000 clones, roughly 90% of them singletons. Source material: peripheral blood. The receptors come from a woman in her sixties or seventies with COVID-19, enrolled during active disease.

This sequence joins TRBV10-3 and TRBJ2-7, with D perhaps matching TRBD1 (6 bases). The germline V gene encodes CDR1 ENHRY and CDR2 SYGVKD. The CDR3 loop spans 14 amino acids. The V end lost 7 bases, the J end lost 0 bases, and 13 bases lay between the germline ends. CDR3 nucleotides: TGTGCCATCAAAGTTGACAGGTCCTCCTACGAGCAGTACTTC. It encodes CAIKVDRSSYEQYF.

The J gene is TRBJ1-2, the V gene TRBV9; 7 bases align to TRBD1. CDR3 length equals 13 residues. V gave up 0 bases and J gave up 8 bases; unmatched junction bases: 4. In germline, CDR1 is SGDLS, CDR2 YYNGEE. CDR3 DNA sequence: TGTGCCAGCAGCGTAGACAGGGGATCAGGCTACACCTTC. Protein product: CASSVDRGSGYTF.

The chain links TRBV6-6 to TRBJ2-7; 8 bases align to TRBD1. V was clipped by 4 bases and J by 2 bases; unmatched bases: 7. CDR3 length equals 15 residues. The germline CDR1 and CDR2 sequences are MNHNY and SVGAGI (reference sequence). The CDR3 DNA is TGTGCCAGCAGTTCTCCGGGACAGGTAACCTACGAGCAGTACTTC. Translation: CASSSPGQVTYEQYF.

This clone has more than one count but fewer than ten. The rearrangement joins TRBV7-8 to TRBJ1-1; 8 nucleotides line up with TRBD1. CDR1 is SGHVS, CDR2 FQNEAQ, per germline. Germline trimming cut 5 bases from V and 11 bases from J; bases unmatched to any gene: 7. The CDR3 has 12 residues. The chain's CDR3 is CASSRDRGRAFF. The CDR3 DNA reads TGTGCCAGCAGCCGCGACAGGGGCAGGGCTTTCTTT.

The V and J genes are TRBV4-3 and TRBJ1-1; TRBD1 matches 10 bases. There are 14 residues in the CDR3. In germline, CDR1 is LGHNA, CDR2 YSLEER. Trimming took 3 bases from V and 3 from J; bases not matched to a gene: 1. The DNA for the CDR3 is TGCGCCAGCAGCCAGGACAGGGGGTACACTGAAGCTTTCTTT. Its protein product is CASSQDRGYTEAFF.

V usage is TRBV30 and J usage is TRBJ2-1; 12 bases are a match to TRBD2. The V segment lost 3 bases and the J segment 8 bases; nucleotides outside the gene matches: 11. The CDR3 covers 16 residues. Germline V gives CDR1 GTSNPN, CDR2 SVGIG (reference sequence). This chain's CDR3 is CAWRLAGGIPGDEQFF. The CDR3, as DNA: TGTGCCTGGAGACTAGCGGGGGGAATACCCGGGGATGAGCAGTTCTTC.

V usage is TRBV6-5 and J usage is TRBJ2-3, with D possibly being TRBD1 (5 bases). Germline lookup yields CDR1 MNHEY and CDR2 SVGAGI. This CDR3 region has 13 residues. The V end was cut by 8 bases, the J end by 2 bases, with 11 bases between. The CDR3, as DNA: TGTGCCAGCCGCGACAGCAACACAGATACGCAGTATTTT. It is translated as CASRDSNTDTQYF.

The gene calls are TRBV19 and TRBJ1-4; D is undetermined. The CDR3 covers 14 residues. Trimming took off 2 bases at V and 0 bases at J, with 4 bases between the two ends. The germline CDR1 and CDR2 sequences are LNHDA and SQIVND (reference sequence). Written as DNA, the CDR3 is TGTGCCAGTAGTATAACAGCAACTAATGAAAAACTGTTTTTT. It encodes CASSITATNEKLFF.

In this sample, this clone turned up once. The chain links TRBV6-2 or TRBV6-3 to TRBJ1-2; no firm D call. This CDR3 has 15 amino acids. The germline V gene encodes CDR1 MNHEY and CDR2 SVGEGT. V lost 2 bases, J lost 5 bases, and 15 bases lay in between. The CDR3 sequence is CASSYPTRRRYGYTF. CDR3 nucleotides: TGTGCCAGCAGTTACCCTACAAGGAGGAGATATGGCTACACCTTC.